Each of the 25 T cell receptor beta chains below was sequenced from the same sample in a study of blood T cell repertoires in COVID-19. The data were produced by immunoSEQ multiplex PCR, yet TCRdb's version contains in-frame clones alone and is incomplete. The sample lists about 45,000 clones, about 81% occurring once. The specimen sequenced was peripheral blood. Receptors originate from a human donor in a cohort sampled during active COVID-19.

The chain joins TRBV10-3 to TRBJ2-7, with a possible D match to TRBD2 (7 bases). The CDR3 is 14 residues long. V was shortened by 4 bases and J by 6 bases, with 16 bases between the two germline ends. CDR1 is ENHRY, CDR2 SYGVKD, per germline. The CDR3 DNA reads TGTGCCATCAGTGGGGGGGGACACAGAGGCGAGCAGTACGTC. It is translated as CAISGGGHRGEQYV.

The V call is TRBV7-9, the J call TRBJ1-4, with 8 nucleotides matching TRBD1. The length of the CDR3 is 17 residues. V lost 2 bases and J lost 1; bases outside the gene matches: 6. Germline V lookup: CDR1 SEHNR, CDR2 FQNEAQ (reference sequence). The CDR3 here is CASSLRGQEKTNEKLFF. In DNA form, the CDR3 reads TGTGCCAGCAGCTTAAGGGGACAGGAGAAAACTAATGAAAAACTGTTTTTT.

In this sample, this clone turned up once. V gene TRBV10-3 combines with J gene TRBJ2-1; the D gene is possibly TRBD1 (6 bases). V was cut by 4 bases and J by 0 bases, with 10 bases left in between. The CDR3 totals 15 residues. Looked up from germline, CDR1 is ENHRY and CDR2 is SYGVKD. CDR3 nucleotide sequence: TGTGCCATCAGTGGACAGGTGAGCTCCTACAATGAGCAGTTCTTC. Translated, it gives CAISGQVSSYNEQFF.

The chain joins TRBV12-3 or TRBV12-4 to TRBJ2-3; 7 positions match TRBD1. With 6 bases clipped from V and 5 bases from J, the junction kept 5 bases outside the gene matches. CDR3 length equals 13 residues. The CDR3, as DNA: TGTGCCAGCAGGACAGGGACGCAAGATACGCAGTATTTT. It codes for CASRTGTQDTQYF.

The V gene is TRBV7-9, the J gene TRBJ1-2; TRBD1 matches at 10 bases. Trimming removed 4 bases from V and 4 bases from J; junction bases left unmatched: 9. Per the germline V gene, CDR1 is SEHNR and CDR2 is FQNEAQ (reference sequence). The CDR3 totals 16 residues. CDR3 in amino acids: CASSSPGQGRIYGYTF. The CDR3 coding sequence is TGTGCCAGCAGCTCCCCGGGACAGGGGCGGATCTATGGCTACACCTTC. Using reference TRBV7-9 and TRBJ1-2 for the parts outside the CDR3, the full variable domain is DTGVSQNPRHKITKRGQNVTFRCDPISEHNRLYWYRQTLGQGPEFLTYFQNEAQLEKSRLLSDRFSAERPKGSFSTLEIQRTEQGDSAMYLCASSSPGQGRIYGYTFGSGTRLTVV.

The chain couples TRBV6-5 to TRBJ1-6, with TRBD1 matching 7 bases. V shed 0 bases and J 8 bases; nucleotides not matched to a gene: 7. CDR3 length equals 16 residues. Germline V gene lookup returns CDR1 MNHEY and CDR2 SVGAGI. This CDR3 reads CASSYSRQGWDSPLHF. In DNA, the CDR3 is TGTGCCAGCAGTTACTCTCGACAGGGTTGGGATTCACCCCTCCACTTT.

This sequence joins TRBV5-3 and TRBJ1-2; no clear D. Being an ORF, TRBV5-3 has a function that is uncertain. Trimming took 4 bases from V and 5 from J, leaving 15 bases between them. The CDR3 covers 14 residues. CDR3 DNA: TGTGCCAGAAGCCCACGGATCTTGAGGTATGGCTACACCTTC. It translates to CARSPRILRYGYTF.

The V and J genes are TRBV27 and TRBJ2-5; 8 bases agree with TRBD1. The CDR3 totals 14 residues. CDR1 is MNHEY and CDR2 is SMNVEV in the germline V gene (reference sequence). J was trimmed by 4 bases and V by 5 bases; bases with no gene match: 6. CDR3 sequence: CASSLGQGAETQYF. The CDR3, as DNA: TGTGCCAGCAGTCTCGGACAGGGAGCAGAGACCCAGTACTTC.

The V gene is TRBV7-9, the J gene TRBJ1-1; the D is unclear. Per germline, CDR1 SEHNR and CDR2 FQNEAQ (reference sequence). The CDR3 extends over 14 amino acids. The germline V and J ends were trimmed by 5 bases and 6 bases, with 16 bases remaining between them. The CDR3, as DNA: TGTGCCAGCAGCCCCCCAGGCCTTCCCGCTGAAGCTTTCTTT. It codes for CASSPPGLPAEAFF.

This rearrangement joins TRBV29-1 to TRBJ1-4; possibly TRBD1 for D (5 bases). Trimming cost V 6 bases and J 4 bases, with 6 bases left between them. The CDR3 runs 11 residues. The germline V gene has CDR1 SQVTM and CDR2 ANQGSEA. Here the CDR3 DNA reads TGCAGCGTCGGGGGTAATGAAAAACTGTTTTTT. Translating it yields CSVGGNEKLFF.

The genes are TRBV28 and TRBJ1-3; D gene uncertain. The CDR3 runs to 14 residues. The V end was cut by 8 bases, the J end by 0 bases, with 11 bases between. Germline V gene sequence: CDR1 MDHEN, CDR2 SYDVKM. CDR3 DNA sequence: TGTGCCAGCGGAGGCTTACTCTCTGGAAACACCATATATTTT. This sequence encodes CASGGLLSGNTIYF.

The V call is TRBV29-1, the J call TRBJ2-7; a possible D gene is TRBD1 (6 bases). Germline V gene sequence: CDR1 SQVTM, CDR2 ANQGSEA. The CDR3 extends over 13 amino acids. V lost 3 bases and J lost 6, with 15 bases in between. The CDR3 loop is CSVESPGRGEQYF. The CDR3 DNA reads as TGCAGCGTTGAGTCTCCGGGCAGGGGCGAGCAGTACTTC.

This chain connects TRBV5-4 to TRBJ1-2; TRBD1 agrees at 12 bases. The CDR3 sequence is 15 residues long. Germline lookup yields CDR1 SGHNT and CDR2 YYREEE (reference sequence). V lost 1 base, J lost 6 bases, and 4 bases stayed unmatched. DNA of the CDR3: TGTGCCAGCAGCTTGTTGGGGACAGGGGGCGATGGCTACACCTTC. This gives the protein CASSLLGTGGDGYTF.

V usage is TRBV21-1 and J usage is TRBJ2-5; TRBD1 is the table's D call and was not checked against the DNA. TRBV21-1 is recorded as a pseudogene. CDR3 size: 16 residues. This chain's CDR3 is CASSKDKAGRQETQYF. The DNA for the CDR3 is TGTGCCAGCAGCAAAGATAAGGCAGGCCGGCAAGAGACCCAGTACTTC.

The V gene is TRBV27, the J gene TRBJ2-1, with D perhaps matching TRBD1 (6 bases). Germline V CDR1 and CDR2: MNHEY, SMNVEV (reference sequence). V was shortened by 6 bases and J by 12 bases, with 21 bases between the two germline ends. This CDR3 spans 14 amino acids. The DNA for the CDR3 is TGTGCCAGCAGCCTAGGGGGACACACACGAACGCAGTTCTTC. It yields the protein CASSLGGHTRTQFF.

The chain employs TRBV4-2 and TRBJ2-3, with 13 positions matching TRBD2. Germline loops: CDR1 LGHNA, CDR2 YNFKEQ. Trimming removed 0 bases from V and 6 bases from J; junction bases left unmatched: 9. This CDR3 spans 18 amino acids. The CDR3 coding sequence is TGTGCCAGCAGCCAAGACCCCGGGACTAGCGGGGCCCTGGATACGCAGTATTTT. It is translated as CASSQDPGTSGALDTQYF.

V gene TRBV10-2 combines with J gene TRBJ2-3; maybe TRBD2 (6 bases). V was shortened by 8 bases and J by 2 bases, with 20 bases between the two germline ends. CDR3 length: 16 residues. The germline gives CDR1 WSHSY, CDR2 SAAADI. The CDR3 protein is CASWEWAGRITDTQYF. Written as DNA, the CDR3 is TGCGCCAGCTGGGAGTGGGCGGGGAGAATCACAGATACGCAGTATTTT.

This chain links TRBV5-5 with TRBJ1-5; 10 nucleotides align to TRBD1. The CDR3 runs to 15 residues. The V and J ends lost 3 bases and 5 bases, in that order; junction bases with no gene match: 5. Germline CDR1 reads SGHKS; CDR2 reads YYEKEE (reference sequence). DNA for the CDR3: TGTGCCAGCAGCTGGACAGGGGGGACAGATCAGCCCCAGCATTTT. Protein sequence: CASSWTGGTDQPQHF.

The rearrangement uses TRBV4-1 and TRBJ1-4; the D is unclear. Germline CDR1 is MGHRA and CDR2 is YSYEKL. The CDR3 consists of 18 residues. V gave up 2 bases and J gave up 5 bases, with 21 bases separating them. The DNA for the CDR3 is TGCGCCAGCAGCCAACGAGGGCTTGCAGGAGGCCAGAATGAAAAACTGTTTTTT. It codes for CASSQRGLAGGQNEKLFF.

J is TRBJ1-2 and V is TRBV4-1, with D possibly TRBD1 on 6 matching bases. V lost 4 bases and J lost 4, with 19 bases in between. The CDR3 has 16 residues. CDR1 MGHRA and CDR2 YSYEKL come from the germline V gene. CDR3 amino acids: CASSPGQFGAGYGYTF. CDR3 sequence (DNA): TGCGCCAGCAGCCCGGGACAATTCGGGGCGGGCTATGGCTACACCTTC.

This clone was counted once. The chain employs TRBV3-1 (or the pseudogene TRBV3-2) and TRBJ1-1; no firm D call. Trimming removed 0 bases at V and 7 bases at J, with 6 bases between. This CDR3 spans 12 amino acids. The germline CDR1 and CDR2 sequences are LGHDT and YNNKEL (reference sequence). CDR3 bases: TGTGCCAGCAGCCAAGATCGCAGTGAAGCTTTCTTT. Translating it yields CASSQDRSEAFF.

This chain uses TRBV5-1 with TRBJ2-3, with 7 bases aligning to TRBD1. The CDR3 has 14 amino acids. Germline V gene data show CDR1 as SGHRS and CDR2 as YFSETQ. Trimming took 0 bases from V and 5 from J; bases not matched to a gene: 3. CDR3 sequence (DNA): TGCGCCAGCAGCTTGGGACAGGGCAGAGATACGCAGTATTTT. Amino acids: CASSLGQGRDTQYF.

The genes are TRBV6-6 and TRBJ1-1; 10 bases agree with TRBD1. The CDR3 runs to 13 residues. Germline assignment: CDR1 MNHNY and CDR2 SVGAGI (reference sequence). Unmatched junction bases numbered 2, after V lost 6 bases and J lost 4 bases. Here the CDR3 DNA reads TGTGCCAGCAGCCGACAGGGGGCCACTGAAGCTTTCTTT. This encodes CASSRQGATEAFF.

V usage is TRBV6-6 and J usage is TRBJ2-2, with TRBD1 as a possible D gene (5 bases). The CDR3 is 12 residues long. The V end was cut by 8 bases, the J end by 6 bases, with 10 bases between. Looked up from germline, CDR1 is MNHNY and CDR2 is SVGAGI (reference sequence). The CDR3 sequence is CASGIGAGELFF. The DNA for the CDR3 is TGTGCCAGCGGCATAGGGGCCGGGGAGCTGTTTTTT.

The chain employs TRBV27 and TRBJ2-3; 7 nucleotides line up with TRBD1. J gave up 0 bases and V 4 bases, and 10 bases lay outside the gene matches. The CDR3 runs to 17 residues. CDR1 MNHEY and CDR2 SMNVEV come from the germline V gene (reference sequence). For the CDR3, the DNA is TGTGCCAGCAGTTCTCCCGGGACAGCAAGTAGCACAGATACGCAGTATTTT. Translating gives CASSSPGTASSTDTQYF.